One sample yielded the 28 T cell receptor beta chains listed below, sequenced in a study of cytotoxic CD8 clonotypes in ibrutinib-treated CLL. The protocol was immunoSEQ multiplex PCR, while the TCRdb copy is restricted to in-frame clones and leaves out a portion. The table records about 300,000 clones, less than 85% of them present only once. Specimen: PBMCs, collected at disease progression, from a patient treated with ibrutinib. These receptors all come from a human donor with chronic lymphocytic leukemia.

This clone was found once. The genes are TRBV15 and TRBJ1-1, with TRBD1 matching over 7 bases. The CDR3 length is 18 residues. Germline V CDR1 and CDR2: LNHNV, YYDKDF (reference sequence). The V and J ends lost 1 base and 1 base, in that order; junction bases with no gene match: 12. The CDR3 protein is CATSRGWVRTGTNTEAFF. CDR3 bases: TGTGCCACCAGCAGAGGCTGGGTTAGGACAGGAACGAACACTGAAGCTTTCTTT.

The chain links TRBV1 to TRBJ2-5; the table's TRBD1 call for D was not verified on the DNA. TRBV1 is annotated as a pseudogene. This CDR3 contains 15 residues. CDR3 in DNA: TGCACCAGCAGCCCGCGACCAGGGGTGAGGGAGACCCAGTACTTC. Encoded protein: CTSSPRPGVRETQYF.

The V gene is TRBV2, the J gene TRBJ2-7; no reliable D call. The CDR3 has 13 residues. The germline gives CDR1 SNHLY, CDR2 FYNNEI. The germline V and J ends were trimmed by 1 base and 4 bases, with 8 bases remaining between them. CDR3 nucleotide sequence: TGTGCCAGCAGTGAAGGTTTTGGGTACGAGCAGTACTTC. This codes for CASSEGFGYEQYF.

There are a few counts of this clone. This chain links TRBV9 with TRBJ2-2; tentative D call: TRBD2 (6 bases). V shed 0 bases and J shed 8 bases, with 11 bases lying between them. CDR3 size: 14 residues. Germline V gene sequence: CDR1 SGDLS, CDR2 YYNGEE. The CDR3 DNA reads TGTGCCAGCAGCGTAGAGGCGGGACTGGGGGAGCTGTTTTTT. This sequence encodes CASSVEAGLGELFF.

The CDR3 here is CASSLGTGGQETQYF. The CDR3 DNA reads TGTGCCAGCAGCTTAGGAACGGGGGGCCAAGAGACCCAGTACTTC. The V and J genes are TRBV11-3 and TRBJ2-5; TRBD2 matches at 7 bases. The germline gives CDR1 SGHNT, CDR2 YENEEA. This CDR3 is 15 amino acids long. The ends lost 1 base at V and 1 base at J; junction bases unmatched: 3.

The V gene is TRBV6-1, the J gene TRBJ1-5; D is undetermined. Trimming left V 8 bases short and J 0 bases short, with 11 bases between. The CDR3 runs to 14 residues. CDR1 and CDR2 (germline): MNHNS, SASEGT. CDR3 DNA sequence: TGTGCCAGCTCCAGGCCCTATAGCAATCAGCCCCAGCATTTT. As protein: CASSRPYSNQPQHF.

The V and J genes are TRBV19 and TRBJ1-1; weak D call: TRBD1 (5 bases). V was shortened by 3 bases and J by 1 base, with 12 bases between the two germline ends. This CDR3 is 15 amino acids long. Germline CDR1 and CDR2: LNHDA and SQIVND (reference sequence). This chain's CDR3 is CASSMRAGPNTEAFF. In DNA form, the CDR3 reads TGTGCCAGTAGTATGAGGGCAGGGCCGAACACTGAAGCTTTCTTT.

This chain joins TRBV2 and TRBJ1-3; D gene unclear. Germline loops: CDR1 SNHLY, CDR2 FYNNEI. The length of the CDR3 is 14 residues. V was trimmed by 6 bases and J by 2 bases, leaving 11 bases between them. The CDR3 reads CASRYRLTGNTIYF. CDR3 sequence (DNA): TGTGCCAGCAGGTACCGCTTAACTGGAAACACCATATATTTT.

V is TRBV6-5 and J is TRBJ2-1; no definite D call. CDR3 length: 14 residues. Germline loops: CDR1 MNHEY, CDR2 SVGAGI. V was clipped by 3 bases and J by 1 base, with 7 bases between them. The CDR3 DNA is TGTGCCAGCAGTTATGAGCGATCCTACAATGAGCAGTTCTTC. Protein product: CASSYERSYNEQFF.

The rearrangement joins TRBV7-2 to TRBJ1-4; unclear D gene. V shed 2 bases and J shed 4 bases, with 8 bases lying between them. The CDR3 consists of 14 residues. Germline CDR1 reads SGHTA; CDR2 reads FQGNSA. CDR3 nucleotides: TGTGCCAGCAGCTTACCGGGGATTAATGAAAAACTGTTTTTT. The encoded protein is CASSLPGINEKLFF.

The V and J genes are TRBV7-9 and TRBJ2-5; weak D call: TRBD1 (6 bases). The V gene's germline CDR1 is SEHNR and CDR2 FQNEAQ (reference sequence). V lost 5 bases and J 2 bases, leaving 12 bases between the germline ends. The length of the CDR3 is 14 residues. The chain's CDR3 is CASSPPGQQETQYF. The CDR3 DNA is TGTGCCAGCAGCCCCCCCGGACAGCAAGAGACCCAGTACTTC. The entire variable domain, with the rest obtained from reference TRBV7-9 and TRBJ2-5, is as follows: DTGVSQNPRHKITKRGQNVTFRCDPISEHNRLYWYRQTLGQGPEFLTYFQNEAQLEKSRLLSDRFSAERPKGSFSTLEIQRTEQGDSAMYLCASSPPGQQETQYFGPGTRLLVL.

The chain carries TRBV21-1 and TRBJ1-5. TRBV21-1 is recorded as a pseudogene. The CDR3 has 16 residues. The CDR3 nucleotides read TGTGCCAGCAGCACTCCGGAGCCAAATAGCAATCAGCCCCAGCATTTT. Translated, it gives CASSTPEPNSNQPQHF.

This clone has more than one count but fewer than ten. The J gene is TRBJ2-1, the V gene TRBV27; TRBD2 is a possible D gene (7 bases). Looked up from germline, CDR1 is MNHEY and CDR2 is SMNVEV (reference sequence). Trimming left V 7 bases short and J 2 bases short, with 12 bases between. The CDR3 covers 14 residues. As DNA, the CDR3 is TGTGCCAGCACCAAGGGGGGGCCCTACAATGAGCAGTTCTTC. Translated, it gives CASTKGGPYNEQFF.

The chain is built from TRBV11-2 and TRBJ2-7; TRBD1 matches 8 bases. CDR1 and CDR2 from the germline V gene are SGHAT and FQNNGV. Trimming cost V 7 bases and J 4 bases; bases outside gene matches: 6. The CDR3 has 13 residues. CDR3 DNA sequence: TGTGCCAGCACCCAGGGGGCAGGTTACGAGCAGTACTTC. It codes for CASTQGAGYEQYF.

The CDR3 spells CSASTGGAGEQYF. The CDR3 nucleotides read TGCAGCGCATCCACAGGGGGCGCGGGCGAGCAGTACTTC. The rearrangement joins TRBV29-1 to TRBJ2-7; 9 bases fit TRBD1. Per the germline V gene, CDR1 is SQVTM and CDR2 is ANQGSEA. The CDR3 is made up of 13 amino acids. V shed 7 bases and J 6 bases; nucleotides not matched to a gene: 10.

The V gene is TRBV10-3, the J gene TRBJ2-2; the D gene is possibly TRBD1 (6 bases). Between the trimmed V and J ends, which lost 4 bases and 8 bases, there was a span of 14 bases. This CDR3 has 14 residues. Germline CDR1 reads ENHRY; CDR2 reads SYGVKD. The CDR3 is CAISGSDRRGELFF. The CDR3 DNA reads as TGTGCCATCAGTGGCTCGGACAGACGGGGGGAGCTGTTTTTT.

J is TRBJ1-2 and V is TRBV7-2; the D is unclear. Germline values: CDR1 SGHTA, CDR2 FQGNSA. V dropped 0 bases and J dropped 5 bases, with 13 bases sitting between them. The CDR3 extends over 15 amino acids. The CDR3 region is CASSLATASKYGYTF. The CDR3 DNA reads TGTGCCAGCAGCTTAGCCACAGCATCAAAGTATGGCTACACCTTC.

The chain links TRBV2 to TRBJ2-2; 8 bases line up with TRBD2. V trimming: 11 bases; J trimming: 5 bases; junction bases outside the gene matches: 10. Germline V gene data show CDR1 as SNHLY and CDR2 as FYNNEI. This CDR3 comprises 14 residues. The DNA for the CDR3 is TGTGCCTCCAAAGGTCTAGCGGGTACCGGGGAGCTGTTTTTT. It codes for CASKGLAGTGELFF.

V usage is TRBV15 and J usage is TRBJ2-5; D perhaps matches TRBD2 (5 bases). CDR3 length: 13 residues. Trimming removed 3 bases from V and 5 bases from J, with 10 bases in between. Germline CDR1 reads LNHNV; CDR2 reads YYDKDF (reference sequence). This CDR3 reads CATSRGLAETQYF. CDR3 in DNA: TGTGCCACCAGCAGGGGATTAGCGGAGACCCAGTACTTC.

The chain is built from TRBV5-1 and TRBJ2-3; TRBD1 agrees at 7 bases. The junction had 2 bases not matched to a gene; V was cut back by 0 bases and J by 4 bases. The CDR3 spans 14 residues. Germline V CDR1 and CDR2: SGHRS, YFSETQ. CDR3 amino acids: CASSLGGGADTQYF. Here the CDR3 DNA reads TGCGCCAGCAGCTTGGGAGGGGGCGCAGATACGCAGTATTTT.

As to this clone: Other DNA sequences in the same sample also yield this CDR3. V usage is TRBV18 and J usage is TRBJ2-5, with D possibly being TRBD1 (5 bases). Germline CDR1 is KGHSH and CDR2 is LQKENI. The CDR3 consists of 14 residues. V dropped 0 bases and J dropped 4 bases, with 9 bases sitting between them. The CDR3 sequence is CASSPPGQRETQYF. The CDR3 DNA is TGTGCCAGCTCACCACCGGGGCAGAGAGAGACCCAGTACTTC. Full variable domain (missing parts from reference TRBV18 and TRBJ2-5): NAGVMQNPRHLVRRRGQEARLRCSPMKGHSHVYWYRQLPEEGLKFMVYLQKENIIDESGMPKERFSAEFPKEGPSILRIQQVVRGDSAAYFCASSPPGQRETQYFGPGTRLLVL.

This chain links TRBV6-1 with TRBJ1-5, with D unclear. Trimming stripped 7 bases from V and 6 bases from J, with 10 bases between. The germline CDR1 and CDR2 sequences are MNHNS and SASEGT. The CDR3 sequence is 12 residues long. The CDR3 protein is CASTGRPQPQHF. The CDR3 nucleotides are TGTGCCAGCACCGGACGACCTCAGCCCCAGCATTTT.

CDR3 bases: TGTGCCAGCAGTTTATCCGGTCCCTTTGGCGGTGGGGAGCTGTTTTTT. It codes for CASSLSGPFGGGELFF. The rearrangement uses TRBV27 and TRBJ2-2; D not certain. The V end was cut by 0 bases, the J end by 8 bases, with 16 bases between. In germline, CDR1 is MNHEY, CDR2 SMNVEV (reference sequence). The length of the CDR3 is 16 residues.

This clone was detected once. The chain links TRBV5-1 to TRBJ1-5; 8 nucleotides align to TRBD1. Germline CDR1 is SGHRS and CDR2 is YFSETQ. The CDR3 spans 13 residues. With 0 bases clipped from V and 11 bases from J, the junction kept 4 bases outside the gene matches. CDR3 loop: CASSLGGQAAQHF. For the CDR3, the DNA is TGCGCCAGCAGCTTGGGGGGACAGGCGGCCCAGCATTTT.

This chain uses TRBV9 with TRBJ2-1, with 8 bases aligning to TRBD1. The CDR3 spans 14 residues. V dropped 6 bases and J dropped 7; count of bases not matched to a gene: 9. Germline CDR1 is SGDLS and CDR2 is YYNGEE. CDR3 nucleotides: TGTGCCAGCAACCAAGGACAGGGTGAGAATGAGCAGTTCTTC. As protein: CASNQGQGENEQFF.

This chain links TRBV18 with TRBJ1-4; D ambiguous. The CDR3 consists of 14 residues. Germline V lookup: CDR1 KGHSH, CDR2 LQKENI. V dropped 4 bases and J dropped 1 base, with 7 bases sitting between them. CDR3 sequence reads: CASSQQQTNEKLFF. In DNA form, the CDR3 reads TGTGCCAGCTCACAACAGCAAACTAATGAAAAACTGTTTTTT. The full variable domain, rest sourced from reference TRBV18 and TRBJ1-4, is NAGVMQNPRHLVRRRGQEARLRCSPMKGHSHVYWYRQLPEEGLKFMVYLQKENIIDESGMPKERFSAEFPKEGPSILRIQQVVRGDSAAYFCASSQQQTNEKLFFGSGTQLSVL.

The J gene is TRBJ1-2, the V gene TRBV5-1; possible D gene TRBD1, 5 bases. Trimming took off 4 bases at V and 8 bases at J, with 12 bases between the two ends. In germline, CDR1 is SGHRS, CDR2 YFSETQ. CDR3 length: 12 amino acids. The CDR3 DNA follows: TGCGCCAGCAGCCCGGGACTCTTGGGCTACACCTTC. Its translation is CASSPGLLGYTF.

The J gene is TRBJ2-1, the V gene TRBV9; TRBD2 matches 10 bases. The V and J ends lost 6 bases and 9 bases, in that order; junction bases with no gene match: 9. CDR1 is SGDLS and CDR2 is YYNGEE in the germline V gene. The CDR3 has 14 amino acids. The CDR3 bases are TGTGCCAGCAATAAAGCGGGAGGGCTGGTTGAGCAGTTCTTC. Protein sequence: CASNKAGGLVEQFF. The full variable domain, with the rest looked up from reference TRBV9 and TRBJ2-1, is DSGVTQTPKHLITATGQRVTLRCSPRSGDLSVYWYQQSLDQGLQFLIQYYNGEERAKGNILERFSAQQFPDLHSELNLSSLELGDSALYFCASNKAGGLVEQFFGPGTRLTVL.